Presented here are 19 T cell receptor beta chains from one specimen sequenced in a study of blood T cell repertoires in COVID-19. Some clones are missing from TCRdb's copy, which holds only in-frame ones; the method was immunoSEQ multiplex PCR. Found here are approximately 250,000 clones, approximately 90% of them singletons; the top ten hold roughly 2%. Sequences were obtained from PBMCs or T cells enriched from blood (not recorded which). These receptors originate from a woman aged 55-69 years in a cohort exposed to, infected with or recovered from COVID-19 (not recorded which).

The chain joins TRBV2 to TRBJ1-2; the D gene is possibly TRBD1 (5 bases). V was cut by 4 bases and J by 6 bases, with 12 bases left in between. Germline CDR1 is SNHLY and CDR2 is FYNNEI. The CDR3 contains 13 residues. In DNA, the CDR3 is TGTGCCAGCAGTGGGGGTCCGGGGGATGGCTACACCTTC. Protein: CASSGGPGDGYTF.

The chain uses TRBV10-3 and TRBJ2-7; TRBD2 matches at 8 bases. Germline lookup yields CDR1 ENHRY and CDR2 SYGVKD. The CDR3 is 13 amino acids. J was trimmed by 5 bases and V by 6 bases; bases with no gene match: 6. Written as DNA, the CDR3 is TGTGCCATCAGAACTAGCGGAGGAGACGAGCAGTACTTC. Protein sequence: CAIRTSGGDEQYF.

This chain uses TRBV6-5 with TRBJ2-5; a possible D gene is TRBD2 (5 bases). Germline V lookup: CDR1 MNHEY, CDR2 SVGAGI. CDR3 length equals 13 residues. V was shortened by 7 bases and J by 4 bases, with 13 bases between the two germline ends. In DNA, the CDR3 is TGTGCCAGCATCAAGGAGGAGGCAGAGACCCAGTACTTC. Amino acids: CASIKEEAETQYF.

CDR3 in DNA: TGCGCCAGCAGCCCCATGCCTCTGGGAGGTGGGCAGTTCTTC. Its translation is CASSPMPLGGGQFF. The chain joins TRBV4-1 to TRBJ2-1; tentative D call: TRBD2 (6 bases). The CDR3 runs to 14 residues. Germline V gene data show CDR1 as MGHRA and CDR2 as YSYEKL. V shed 4 bases and J shed 12 bases, with 19 bases lying between them.

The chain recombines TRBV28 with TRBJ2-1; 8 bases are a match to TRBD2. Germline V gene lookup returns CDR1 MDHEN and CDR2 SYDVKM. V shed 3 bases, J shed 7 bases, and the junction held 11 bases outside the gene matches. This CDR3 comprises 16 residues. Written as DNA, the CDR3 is TGTGCCAGCAGTTTCCCGGGCGGGAGGCCCCGGAATGAGCAGTTCTTC. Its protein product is CASSFPGGRPRNEQFF.

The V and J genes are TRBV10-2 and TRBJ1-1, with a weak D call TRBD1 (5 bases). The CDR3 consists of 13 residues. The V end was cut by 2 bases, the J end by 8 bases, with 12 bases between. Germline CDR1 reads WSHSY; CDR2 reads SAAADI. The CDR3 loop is CASSEQGVGEAFF. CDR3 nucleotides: TGCGCCAGCAGTGAGCAGGGCGTAGGGGAAGCTTTCTTT.

The CDR3 is CASSQENPSGQGILQGYTF. CDR3 coding DNA: TGTGCCAGCAGCCAAGAAAACCCCTCGGGACAGGGGATCTTACAAGGCTACACCTTC. The chain carries TRBV4-2 and TRBJ1-2; 10 positions match TRBD1. V was clipped by 0 bases and J by 8 bases; unmatched bases: 18. The CDR3 extends over 19 amino acids. Germline lookup yields CDR1 LGHNA and CDR2 YNFKEQ.

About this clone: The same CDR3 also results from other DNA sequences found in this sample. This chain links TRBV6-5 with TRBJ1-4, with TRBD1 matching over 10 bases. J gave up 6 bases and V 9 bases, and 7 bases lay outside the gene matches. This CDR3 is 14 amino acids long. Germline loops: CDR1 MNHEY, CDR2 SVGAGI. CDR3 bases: TGTGCCAGTAGTCCCGGGACAGGGGATGAAAAACTGTTTTTT. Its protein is CASSPGTGDEKLFF.

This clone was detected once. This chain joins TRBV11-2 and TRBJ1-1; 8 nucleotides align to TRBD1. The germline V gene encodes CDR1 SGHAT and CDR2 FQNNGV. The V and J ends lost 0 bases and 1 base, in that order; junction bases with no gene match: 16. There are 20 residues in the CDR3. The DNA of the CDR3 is TGTGCCAGCAGCTTAGACCCCCAGGACAGGGCCTCTAAAGGGAACACTGAAGCTTTCTTT. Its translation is CASSLDPQDRASKGNTEAFF.

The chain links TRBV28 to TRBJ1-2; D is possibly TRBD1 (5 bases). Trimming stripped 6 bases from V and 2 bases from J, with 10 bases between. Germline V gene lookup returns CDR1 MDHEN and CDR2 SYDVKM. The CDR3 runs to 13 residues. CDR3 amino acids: CASRPGHNYGYTF. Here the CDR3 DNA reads TGTGCCAGCAGACCCGGACACAACTATGGCTACACCTTC.

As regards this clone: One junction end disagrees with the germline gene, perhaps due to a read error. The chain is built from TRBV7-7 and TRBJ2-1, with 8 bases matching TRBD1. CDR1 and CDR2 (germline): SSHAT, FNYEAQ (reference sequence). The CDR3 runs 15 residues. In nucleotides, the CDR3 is TGTGCTAGCAGCTTAGGACAGGGAAGCAGCAATGAGCAGTTCTTC. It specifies CASSLGQGSSNEQFF.

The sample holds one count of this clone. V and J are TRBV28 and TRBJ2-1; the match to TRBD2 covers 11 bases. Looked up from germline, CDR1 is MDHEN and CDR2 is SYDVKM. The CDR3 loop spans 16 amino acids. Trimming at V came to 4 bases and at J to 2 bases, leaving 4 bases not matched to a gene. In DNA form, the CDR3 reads TGTGCCAGCAGTTCCTTAGCGGGAGGGCCCTACAATGAGCAGTTCTTC. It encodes CASSSLAGGPYNEQFF.

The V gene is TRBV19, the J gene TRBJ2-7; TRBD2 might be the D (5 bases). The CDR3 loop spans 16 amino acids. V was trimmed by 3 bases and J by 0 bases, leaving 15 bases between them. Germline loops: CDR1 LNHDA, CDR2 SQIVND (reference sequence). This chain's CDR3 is CASSIGQRINSYEQYF. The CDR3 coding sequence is TGTGCCAGTAGTATTGGGCAGCGGATTAACTCCTACGAGCAGTACTTC.

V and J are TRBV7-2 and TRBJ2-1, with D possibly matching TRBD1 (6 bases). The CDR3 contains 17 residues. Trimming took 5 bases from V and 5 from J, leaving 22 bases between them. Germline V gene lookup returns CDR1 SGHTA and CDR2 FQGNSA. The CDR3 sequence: CASSPGVWPITHNEQFF. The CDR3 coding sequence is TGTGCCAGCAGCCCAGGGGTTTGGCCGATTACCCACAATGAGCAGTTCTTC.

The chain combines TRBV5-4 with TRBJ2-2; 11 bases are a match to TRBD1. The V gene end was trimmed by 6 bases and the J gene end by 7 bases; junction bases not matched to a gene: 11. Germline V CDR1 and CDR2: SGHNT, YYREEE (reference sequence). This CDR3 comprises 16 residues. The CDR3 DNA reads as TGTGCCAGCAATGAGGACAGGGGGCATCGGGGCGGGGAGCTGTTTTTT. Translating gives CASNEDRGHRGGELFF. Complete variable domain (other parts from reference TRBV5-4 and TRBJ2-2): ETGVTQSPTHLIKTRGQQVTLRCSSQSGHNTVSWYQQALGQGPQFIFQYYREEENGRGNFPPRFSGLQFPNYSSELNVNALELDDSALYLCASNEDRGHRGGELFFGEGSRLTVL.

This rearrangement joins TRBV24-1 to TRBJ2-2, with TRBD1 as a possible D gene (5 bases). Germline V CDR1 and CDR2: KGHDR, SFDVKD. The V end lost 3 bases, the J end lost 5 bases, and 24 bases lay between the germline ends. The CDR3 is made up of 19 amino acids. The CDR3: CATSDLGPGVGRGTGELFF. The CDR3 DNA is TGTGCCACCAGTGATCTGGGGCCTGGTGTGGGTCGAGGAACCGGGGAGCTGTTTTTT.

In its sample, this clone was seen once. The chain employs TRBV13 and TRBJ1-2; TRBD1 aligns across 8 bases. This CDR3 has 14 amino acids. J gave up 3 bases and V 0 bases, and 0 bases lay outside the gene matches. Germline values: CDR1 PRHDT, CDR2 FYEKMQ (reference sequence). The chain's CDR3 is CASSLGTGDYGYTF. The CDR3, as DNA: TGTGCCAGCAGCTTAGGGACAGGGGACTATGGCTACACCTTC.

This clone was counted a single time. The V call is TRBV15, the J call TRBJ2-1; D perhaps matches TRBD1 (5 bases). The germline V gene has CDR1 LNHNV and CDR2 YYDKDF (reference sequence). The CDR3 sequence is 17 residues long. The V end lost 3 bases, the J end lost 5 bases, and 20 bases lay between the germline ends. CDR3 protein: CATSSDLLLGRDNEQFF. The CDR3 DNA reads TGTGCCACCAGCAGTGACCTTCTGCTGGGCAGGGACAATGAGCAGTTCTTC.

CDR3 sequence (DNA): TGTGCCAGCAGCCCCGGGACAGGTGATCAGCCCCAGCATTTT. Translated: CASSPGTGDQPQHF. The chain joins TRBV7-6 to TRBJ1-5, with TRBD1 identical over 8 bases. Trimming took 5 bases from V and 5 from J; bases not matched to a gene: 5. The CDR3 runs 14 residues. CDR1 and CDR2 from the germline V gene are SGHVS and FNYEAQ.